The 26 T cell receptor beta chains in this list originate from one sample, sequenced in a study of identical twins. TCRdb processed the 5' RACE reads anew with MiXCR; each CDR3 protein has one entry. The table includes 540,000 or so distinct CDR3 sequences, approximately 20% detected once. These same data were also listed under a study on yellow fever vaccine responses in identical twins.

The sample consisted of CD4+ T cells sorted from blood. All receptors come from a woman aged 18-29 years in good health.

This clonotype has only a few counts. The rearrangement links TRBV29-1 to TRBJ2-7; no clear D. Germline values: CDR1 SQVTM, CDR2 ANQGSEA. V lost 0 bases to trimming and J lost 3 bases, with 3 bases between them. There are 11 residues in the CDR3. CDR3 sequence: CSVEDRYEQYF. As DNA, the CDR3 is TGCAGCGTTGAAGACCGCTACGAGCAGTACTTC.

About this clonotype: One end of the junction does not line up with germline, which may come from a read error. The chain employs TRBV20-1 and TRBJ2-1, with 10 bases matching TRBD2. Germline assignment: CDR1 DFQATT and CDR2 SNEGSKA (reference sequence). This CDR3 has 16 residues. This CDR3 is CCARDGSSGSRSEQFF. CDR3 DNA sequence: TGCTGTGCTAGAGATGGATCTAGCGGGAGTAGGAGTGAGCAGTTCTTC.

The gene calls are TRBV20-1 and TRBJ1-1; D unresolved. V lost 1 base, J lost 1 base, and 4 bases lay in between. CDR3 length: 12 residues. From germline, CDR1 is DFQATT and CDR2 SNEGSKA (reference sequence). The CDR3 region has the DNA TGCAGTGCTAGAGTAGGGAACACTGAAGCTTTCTTT. Its protein is CSARVGNTEAFF.

V usage is TRBV14 and J usage is TRBJ2-5; D not certain. CDR3 length: 12 residues. Trimming left V 1 base short and J 6 bases short, with 6 bases between. Germline V gene data show CDR1 as SGHDN and CDR2 as FVKESK. The CDR3: CASSQGGKTQYF. The CDR3 DNA sequence: TGTGCCAGCAGCCAAGGTGGAAAGACCCAGTACTTC.

This clonotype has a handful of counts. CDR3: CASSLADSSYEQYV. The CDR3 nucleotides are TGTGCCAGCAGCTTAGCGGACAGTTCCTACGAGCAGTACGTC. The chain combines TRBV7-9 with TRBJ2-7; weak D call: TRBD1 (6 bases). Per germline, CDR1 SEHNR and CDR2 FQNEAQ (reference sequence). The ends were cut back, 0 bases at V and 1 base at J, with 7 bases in the middle. The CDR3 sequence is 14 residues long.

The gene calls are TRBV20-1 and TRBJ2-1; 8 bases match TRBD1. CDR3 length: 13 amino acids. Germline loops: CDR1 DFQATT, CDR2 SNEGSKA (reference sequence). The V gene end was trimmed by 1 base and the J gene end by 10 bases; junction bases not matched to a gene: 6. The CDR3 here is CSARGQGAWEQFF. The DNA of the CDR3 is TGCAGTGCTAGAGGGCAGGGGGCTTGGGAGCAGTTCTTC.

This clonotype was found once. The J gene is TRBJ2-4, the V gene TRBV20-1; 8 bases align to TRBD2. The CDR3 has 16 residues. From germline, CDR1 is DFQATT and CDR2 SNEGSKA (reference sequence). V lost 3 bases to trimming and J lost 7 bases; unmatched junction nucleotides: 14. CDR3 nucleotides: TGCAGTGCTAGCCCTTCCCTTTGGCGGGGGGTGAACATTCAGTACTTC. Translated: CSASPSLWRGVNIQYF.

This clonotype occurred once. J is TRBJ2-1 and V is TRBV25-1; 7 bases are a match to TRBD1. V lost 6 bases to trimming and J lost 5 bases; unmatched junction nucleotides: 4. The CDR3 sequence is 13 residues long. In germline, CDR1 is MGHDK, CDR2 SYGVNS. The CDR3 DNA sequence: TGTGCCAGCAGGGACAGGCTAAACAATGAGCAGTTCTTC. The encoded protein is CASRDRLNNEQFF.

The CDR3 DNA reads as TGTGCCAGCAGTTTTACCGGGAGGGCCTACAATGAGCAGTTCTTC. Translating gives CASSFTGRAYNEQFF. V usage is TRBV12-3 or TRBV12-4 and J usage is TRBJ2-1, with 8 bases matching TRBD2. This CDR3 spans 15 amino acids. Losses at the gene ends were 3 bases for V and 2 bases for J; bases not matched to a gene: 3.

This clonotype was detected many times. The gene calls are TRBV5-1 and TRBJ2-3; D possibly corresponds to TRBD1 (5 bases). The germline V gene encodes CDR1 SGHRS and CDR2 YFSETQ. There are 14 residues in the CDR3. Trimming took 0 bases from V and 2 from J, leaving 7 bases between them. The CDR3 reads CASSLGQTTDTQYF. As DNA, the CDR3 is TGCGCCAGCAGCTTGGGACAGACCACAGATACGCAGTATTTT.

This clonotype was seen more than once but under ten times. The chain uses TRBV29-1 and TRBJ1-2; D may be TRBD1 (6 bases). The CDR3 covers 14 residues. The germline CDR1 and CDR2 sequences are SQVTM and ANQGSEA. V lost 6 bases to trimming and J lost 4 bases, with 18 bases between them. Here the CDR3 reads CSVRTGTTTYGYTF. CDR3 in DNA: TGCAGCGTACGAACCGGGACAACAACCTATGGCTACACCTTC.

This clonotype showed up just a few times. CDR3 in DNA: TGTGCCATCAGTGACCCACAGGGCACAGATACGCAGTATTTT. It yields the protein CAISDPQGTDTQYF. The V gene is TRBV10-3, the J gene TRBJ2-3; TRBD1 might be the D (5 bases). V was trimmed by 3 bases and J by 1 base, leaving 8 bases between them. Germline V gene sequence: CDR1 ENHRY, CDR2 SYGVKD. The CDR3 is 14 amino acids.

J is TRBJ2-1 and V is TRBV5-1, with D uncertain. Germline CDR1 and CDR2: SGHRS and YFSETQ. CDR3 length: 17 residues. V was pared by 1 base and J by 2 bases, with 16 bases between. The CDR3, as DNA: TGCGCCAGCAGCTTGAGCTCCCCGGACGGTACCTACAATGAGCAGTTCTTC. Its protein is CASSLSSPDGTYNEQFF.

There are many counts of this clonotype. The chain joins TRBV12-3 or TRBV12-4 to TRBJ2-1; 10 bases agree with TRBD1. This CDR3 region has 13 residues. V lost 8 bases, J lost 10 bases, and 8 bases stayed unmatched. The CDR3 here is CASGRQGAGEQFF. The CDR3, as DNA: TGTGCCAGCGGAAGACAGGGGGCTGGCGAGCAGTTCTTC.

The chain recombines TRBV12-3 or TRBV12-4 with TRBJ2-5; D may be TRBD2 (7 bases). This CDR3 contains 12 residues. V lost 7 bases, J lost 4 bases, and 10 bases lay in between. The CDR3 is CASKGGGETQYF. CDR3 bases: TGTGCCAGCAAGGGGGGGGGAGAGACCCAGTACTTC.

This chain uses TRBV20-1 with TRBJ2-7; 11 nucleotides agree with TRBD1. V gave up 1 base and J gave up 4 bases; unmatched junction bases: 9. This CDR3 has 16 amino acids. CDR1 and CDR2 from the germline V gene are DFQATT and SNEGSKA (reference sequence). Here the CDR3 DNA reads TGCAGTGCTAGAGCCCACGGACAGGGGGCGTCTTACGAGCAGTACTTC. This translates into CSARAHGQGASYEQYF.

Many counts were recorded for this clonotype. The J gene is TRBJ1-1, the V gene TRBV29-1; possibly TRBD1 for D (5 bases). V was clipped by 5 bases and J by 4 bases, with 14 bases between them. The CDR3 contains 13 residues. Germline V CDR1 and CDR2: SQVTM, ANQGSEA. The CDR3 sequence is CSVIGEYGTEAFF. CDR3 nucleotides: TGCAGCGTTATAGGGGAATATGGCACTGAAGCTTTCTTT.

This clonotype was counted only a few times. The chain carries TRBV7-7 and TRBJ2-3, with TRBD2 matching 12 bases. Losses at the gene ends were 2 bases for V and 7 bases for J; bases not matched to a gene: 4. CDR1 and CDR2 (germline): SSHAT, FNYEAQ (reference sequence). The CDR3 length is 15 residues. The DNA for the CDR3 is TGTGCCAGCAGCTTATCTAGCGGGGGGGACTATACGCAGTATTTT. This translates into CASSLSSGGDYTQYF.

This clonotype was found a few times. This chain uses TRBV7-2 with TRBJ2-1; D could derive from TRBD1 or TRBD2 (6 bases each). V lost 4 bases and J lost 10, with 17 bases in between. CDR3 length equals 14 residues. Per the germline V gene, CDR1 is SGHTA and CDR2 is FQGNSA. As DNA, the CDR3 is TGTGCCAGCAGCTCCCGGGGGCTAGCAAGGGAGCAGTTCTTC. Translated: CASSSRGLAREQFF.

This clonotype was counted many times. The chain recombines TRBV20-1 with TRBJ1-5; a possible D gene is TRBD1 (5 bases). Trimming took off 6 bases at V and 0 bases at J, with 15 bases between the two ends. The CDR3 has 15 amino acids. CDR1 and CDR2 (germline): DFQATT, SNEGSKA (reference sequence). CDR3 sequence: CSAQPGYYSNQPQHF. CDR3 sequence (DNA): TGCAGTGCCCAACCAGGGTACTATAGCAATCAGCCCCAGCATTTT.

V gene TRBV2 combines with J gene TRBJ1-2, with a possible D match to TRBD1 (5 bases). From germline, CDR1 is SNHLY and CDR2 FYNNEI. Trimming pared 3 bases from V and 3 bases from J, leaving 5 bases between. The CDR3 extends over 12 amino acids. CDR3 nucleotide sequence: TGTGCCAGCAGTGAGGGGGACTATGGCTACACCTTC. Translation gives CASSEGDYGYTF.

The chain combines TRBV25-1 with TRBJ2-5; 10 nucleotides agree with TRBD2. The CDR3 extends over 16 amino acids. The V gene end was trimmed by 4 bases and the J gene end by 5 bases; junction bases not matched to a gene: 10. CDR1 and CDR2 from the germline V gene are MGHDK and SYGVNS. The CDR3, as DNA: TGTGCCAGCAGTGCCCGGACTAGCGGAGGGCGGGAGACCCAGTACTTC. It codes for CASSARTSGGRETQYF.

This clonotype was observed a few times. The rearrangement uses TRBV2 and TRBJ2-2; no reliable D call. V dropped 4 bases and J dropped 6 bases, with 15 bases sitting between them. The germline V gene has CDR1 SNHLY and CDR2 FYNNEI. The CDR3 loop spans 15 amino acids. CDR3 in amino acids: CASSGSRKISGELFF. CDR3 in DNA: TGTGCCAGCAGTGGTTCTAGGAAGATCTCCGGGGAGCTGTTTTTT.

This clonotype has only a few counts. The chain uses TRBV20-1 and TRBJ1-1; D may be TRBD1 (5 bases). The CDR3 covers 12 residues. With 6 bases removed from V and 0 bases from J, the gap between germline ends came to 8 bases. The germline V gene has CDR1 DFQATT and CDR2 SNEGSKA (reference sequence). The CDR3 DNA is TGCAGTGCCGGAGGGGTGAACACTGAAGCTTTCTTT. Translating it yields CSAGGVNTEAFF.

In its sample, this clonotype was seen a few times. V is TRBV6-5 and J is TRBJ1-2; no firm D call. Trimming cost V 2 bases and J 5 bases, with 9 bases left between them. CDR1 is MNHEY, CDR2 SVGAGI, per germline. The CDR3 length is 13 residues. The CDR3, as DNA: TGTGCCAGCAGTTACGCGGCCGCTTATGGCTACACCTTC. Encoded protein: CASSYAAAYGYTF.

This rearrangement joins TRBV21-1 to TRBJ2-5; the table's D call, TRBD1, was not checked against the DNA. TRBV21-1 is classified as a pseudogene. This CDR3 spans 19 amino acids. Here the CDR3 reads CASSKATLGQGALQETQYF. Here the CDR3 DNA reads TGTGCCAGCAGCAAAGCTACCCTGGGACAGGGGGCCCTCCAAGAGACCCAGTACTTC.